These T cell receptor beta chains were read from a single sample in a study of CD8+CD57+ T cells in acquired aplastic anemia. TCRdb fed the reads into MiXCR, producing one record per CDR3 protein. The sample yields over 150,000 distinct CDR3 sequences, roughly 48% seen once. Material for sequencing was sorted CD4+, CD8+, or CD8+CD57+ T cells (not recorded which) from PBMCs. Receptor source: a human donor with aplastic anemia. The conserved cysteine and the conserved F or W are not part of the CDR3 here. A D gene is named only where the DNA matches it firmly.

j_call: TRBJ2-1
d_call: NA
v_call: TRBV19
cdr3_aa: ASSMGGLTYNEQF

j_call: TRBJ1-1
d_call: NA
v_call: TRBV29-1
cdr3_aa: SGTRSWDTEAF

j_call: TRBJ1-6
d_call: NA
v_call: TRBV7-2
cdr3_aa: ASSLSTQHLH

j_call: TRBJ2-5
d_call: NA
v_call: TRBV6-1
cdr3_aa: ASSRTGYQETQY

j_call: TRBJ2-1
d_call: NA
v_call: TRBV10-3
cdr3_aa: AISAGTGKGNEQF

j_call: TRBJ1-5
d_call: NA
v_call: TRBV2
cdr3_aa: ASSYSSNQPQH

j_call: TRBJ1-1
d_call: NA
v_call: TRBV20-1
cdr3_aa: SALQPNAREAF

j_call: TRBJ1-2
d_call: TRBD1
v_call: TRBV5-8
cdr3_aa: ASRSDMTGGYGYT

j_call: TRBJ1-4
d_call: TRBD1
v_call: TRBV9
cdr3_aa: ASSPPFRTGRRADEKLF

j_call: TRBJ2-2
d_call: NA
v_call: TRBV19
cdr3_aa: ASKPTGPNTGELF

j_call: TRBJ2-3
d_call: NA
v_call: TRBV20-1
cdr3_aa: SASSTDTQY

j_call: TRBJ1-1
d_call: TRBD1
v_call: TRBV7-9
cdr3_aa: ASSLRDRRAPNTEAF

j_call: TRBJ2-7
d_call: NA
v_call: TRBV7-3
cdr3_aa: ASSPQSGYEQY

j_call: TRBJ1-1
d_call: NA
v_call: TRBV2
cdr3_aa: ASRGDIMNTEAF

j_call: TRBJ2-7
d_call: NA
v_call: TRBV20-1
cdr3_aa: SARGTEPYEQY

j_call: TRBJ2-2
d_call: NA
v_call: TRBV20-1
cdr3_aa: SARPLLAAGELF

j_call: TRBJ2-5
d_call: TRBD1
v_call: TRBV19
cdr3_aa: ASSTTTGWETQY

j_call: TRBJ2-5
d_call: TRBD2
v_call: TRBV20-1
cdr3_aa: SATGTSGPQETQY

j_call: TRBJ2-4
d_call: NA
v_call: TRBV30
cdr3_aa: AWSGSRQANIQY

j_call: TRBJ1-3
d_call: TRBD1
v_call: TRBV4-3
cdr3_aa: ASSHPGTGTGNTIY

j_call: TRBJ1-2
d_call: NA
v_call: TRBV19
cdr3_aa: ASSAQGYGYT

j_call: TRBJ2-7
d_call: NA
v_call: TRBV7-2
cdr3_aa: ASSLAGLASYEQY

j_call: TRBJ2-5
d_call: NA
v_call: TRBV19
cdr3_aa: ASSMRQGRETQY

j_call: TRBJ2-1
d_call: TRBD1
v_call: TRBV12-3/TRBV12-4
cdr3_aa: ASSSGQGTYNEQF

j_call: TRBJ2-3
d_call: NA
v_call: TRBV7-2
cdr3_aa: ASSLAHIPDTQY

j_call: TRBJ1-3
d_call: TRBD1
v_call: TRBV19
cdr3_aa: ASSIVGQSFSGNTIY

j_call: TRBJ1-6
d_call: TRBD1
v_call: TRBV19
cdr3_aa: ASRTGGAYNSPLH

j_call: TRBJ2-6
d_call: NA
v_call: TRBV18
cdr3_aa: ASSPRGPTESGANVLT

j_call: TRBJ2-2
d_call: TRBD1
v_call: TRBV2
cdr3_aa: ASTPGQGNTGELF

j_call: TRBJ2-3
d_call: TRBD2
v_call: TRBV11-1
cdr3_aa: ASSLRTSGTDTQY

j_call: TRBJ1-6
d_call: NA
v_call: TRBV20-1
cdr3_aa: SATRTIGDSPLH

j_call: TRBJ2-7
d_call: NA
v_call: TRBV6-5
cdr3_aa: ASSYSNSYEQY

j_call: TRBJ2-2
d_call: NA
v_call: TRBV7-6
cdr3_aa: ASSLGEPTGELF

j_call: TRBJ2-7
d_call: TRBD2
v_call: TRBV12-3/TRBV12-4
cdr3_aa: ASSRGLAGPDYEQY

j_call: TRBJ2-7
d_call: NA
v_call: TRBV27
cdr3_aa: ASSLGEGTYEQY

j_call: TRBJ2-1
d_call: TRBD2
v_call: TRBV10-2
cdr3_aa: ASRGDYQYNEQF

j_call: TRBJ2-1
d_call: NA
v_call: TRBV7-9
cdr3_aa: ASSLEWNPGSEQF

j_call: TRBJ1-4
d_call: TRBD1
v_call: TRBV27
cdr3_aa: ASSRSQGIVTNEKLF

j_call: TRBJ2-7
d_call: TRBD2
v_call: TRBV19
cdr3_aa: ASTTLAGGREQY

j_call: TRBJ2-7
d_call: TRBD1
v_call: TRBV29-1
cdr3_aa: SATVRSGTGEQY

j_call: TRBJ2-7
d_call: NA
v_call: TRBV2
cdr3_aa: ASRNNYEQY

j_call: TRBJ2-7
d_call: NA
v_call: TRBV7-8
cdr3_aa: ASSLRQTGISYEQY

j_call: TRBJ1-1
d_call: NA
v_call: TRBV18
cdr3_aa: ASSPTGRGTEAF

j_call: TRBJ1-1
d_call: NA
v_call: TRBV6-4
cdr3_aa: ASSESGERTEAF

j_call: TRBJ1-1
d_call: NA
v_call: TRBV7-9
cdr3_aa: ASSLAGGDREAF

j_call: TRBJ1-2
d_call: TRBD1
v_call: TRBV6-1
cdr3_aa: ASRQGVNGYT

j_call: TRBJ2-6
d_call: NA
v_call: TRBV15
cdr3_aa: ATKNSGANVLT

j_call: TRBJ2-2
d_call: NA
v_call: TRBV7-2
cdr3_aa: ASSLGIRELF

j_call: TRBJ2-3
d_call: NA
v_call: TRBV7-2
cdr3_aa: ASSLARAADTQY

j_call: TRBJ2-1
d_call: NA
v_call: TRBV2
cdr3_aa: ASMAGGPYNEQF

j_call: TRBJ2-3
d_call: NA
v_call: TRBV7-6
cdr3_aa: ASSARAADTQY

j_call: TRBJ2-1
d_call: NA
v_call: TRBV24-1
cdr3_aa: ATGGAYNEQF

j_call: TRBJ2-1
d_call: NA
v_call: TRBV20-1
cdr3_aa: SARALGSHNEQF

j_call: TRBJ1-4
d_call: NA
v_call: TRBV20-1
cdr3_aa: SAMGEVNEKLF

j_call: TRBJ1-2
d_call: NA
v_call: TRBV7-3
cdr3_aa: ASSLPGAYGYT

j_call: TRBJ1-4
d_call: NA
v_call: TRBV6-6
cdr3_aa: ASQNGEKLF

j_call: TRBJ2-1
d_call: NA
v_call: TRBV5-1
cdr3_aa: ASSRDGSSYNEQF